These 2 T cell receptor beta chains share one sample of origin, sequenced in a study of blood T cells in healthy people across ages. A sample-barcoded 5' primer and a J-beta primer mix were used in a second PCR of roughly 7 to 11 cycles. TCRdb passed the 5' RACE reads through MiXCR, listing each CDR3 protein once. The table includes about 640,000 distinct CDR3 sequences, 40% to 45% detected once. Sequencing was performed on blood. These receptor sequences come from an elderly man in good health.

This chain connects TRBV6-2 or TRBV6-3 to TRBJ2-7; D ambiguous. The CDR3 is made up of 12 amino acids. Trimming pared 6 bases from V and 4 bases from J, leaving 10 bases between. Germline CDR1 reads MNHEY; CDR2 reads SVGEGT. The CDR3 reads CASSQQRYEQYF. The DNA of the CDR3 is TGTGCCAGCAGCCAACAGCGATACGAGCAGTACTTC.

This clonotype was observed a few times. V and J are TRBV20-1 and TRBJ2-5; 7 nucleotides align to TRBD2. Germline loops: CDR1 DFQATT, CDR2 SNEGSKA (reference sequence). V was pared by 6 bases and J by 5 bases, with 12 bases of the junction left unmatched. This CDR3 spans 14 amino acids. The CDR3 sequence: CSASGPGGGETQYF. Here the CDR3 DNA reads TGCAGTGCCTCAGGGCCGGGGGGAGGGGAGACCCAGTACTTC.